This T cell receptor beta chain originates from a study of T-cell memory formation after mild COVID-19. Study outcomes and limitations: CM and EM subsets held most contracting CD4+ clones; EMRA held CD8+ ones.

With 3 bases clipped from V and 5 bases from J, the junction kept 5 bases outside the gene matches. Per germline, CDR1 SGHTA and CDR2 FQGNSA. This CDR3 has 14 amino acids. This clonotype was detected a few times. The antigen is unknown. Each CDR3 protein gets one entry after TCRdb re-called the 5' RACE reads with MiXCR. The data hold under 300,000 distinct CDR3 sequences, with roughly 17% observed a single time. Sequenced: PBMCs or a T cell subset sorted from them (not recorded which). The receptor comes from a man aged 18 to 35 who had mild COVID-19 (a few samples of this study predate the infection). Cell type and time point are not known. The chain recombines TRBV7-2 with TRBJ2-7, with 9 bases fitting TRBD1. The DNA of the CDR3 is TGTGCCAGCAGCTTCGGGACAGGGAACGACGAGCAGTACTTC. This sequence encodes CASSFGTGNDEQYF.